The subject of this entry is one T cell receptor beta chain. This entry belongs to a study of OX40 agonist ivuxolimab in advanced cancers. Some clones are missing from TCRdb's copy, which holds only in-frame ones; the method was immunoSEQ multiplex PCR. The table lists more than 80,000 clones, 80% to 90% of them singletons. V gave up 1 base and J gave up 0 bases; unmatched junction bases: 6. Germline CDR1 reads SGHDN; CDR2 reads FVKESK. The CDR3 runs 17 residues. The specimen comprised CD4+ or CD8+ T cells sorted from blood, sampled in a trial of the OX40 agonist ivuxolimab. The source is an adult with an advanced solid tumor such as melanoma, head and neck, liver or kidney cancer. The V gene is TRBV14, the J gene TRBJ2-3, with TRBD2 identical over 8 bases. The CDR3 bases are TGTGCCAGCAGCCAAGTAAGACTAGCGATTAGCACAGATACGCAGTATTTT. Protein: CASSQVRLAISTDTQYF.